Sequencing of this TCR beta chain was carried out in a study of T-cell memory formation after mild COVID-19. Overall study results and limits: Mostly located in CM and EM were contracting CD4+ clones, with contracting CD8+ clones located in EMRA. Clones from the second wave (peaking day 37) had unconfirmed SARS-CoV-2 specificity.

Trimming cost V 3 bases and J 4 bases; bases outside gene matches: 5. This CDR3 has 16 residues. Germline assignment: CDR1 KGHDR and CDR2 SFDVKD. 5'RACE with constant-segment primers yielded barcoded, UMI-tagged TCR alpha and TCR beta cDNA libraries. TCRdb processed the 5' RACE reads anew with MiXCR; each CDR3 protein has one entry. The repertoire holds almost 550,000 distinct CDR3 sequences, with roughly 22% as singletons. In regard to this clonotype: Its cognate antigen is unknown.

The V gene is TRBV24-1, the J gene TRBJ2-1; 10 nucleotides align to TRBD2. The receptor comes from an adult woman who had mild COVID-19 (a few samples of this study predate the infection). Cell type and time point are not known. Sequencing was done on a sample of PBMCs or a T cell subset sorted from them (not recorded which). The CDR3 region has the DNA TGTGCCACCAGTGATGCCGGGACTAGCGCTTACAATGAGCAGTTCTTC. This codes for CATSDAGTSAYNEQFF.